This T cell receptor beta chain was sequenced in a study of blood T cell repertoires in COVID-19. Overall study context: The United States, Italy and Spain provided the acute and convalescent COVID-19 samples.

In germline, CDR1 is ENHRY, CDR2 SYGVKD. Trimming removed 6 bases from V and 7 bases from J; junction bases left unmatched: 17. The CDR3 has 16 amino acids. Original processing methods: By means of reference gene primer amplification, nucleated cell counts were estimated. Sequencing was performed with immunoSEQ multiplex PCR; in TCRdb, only in-frame clones are kept and a portion is missing. From that table come the V and J calls and clone size; the DNA was used to work out D and trimming. The sample contains 140,000 to 150,000 clones, approximately 80% of which appear only once. Sample: peripheral blood. This rearrangement joins TRBV10-3 to TRBJ1-2, with 7 positions matching TRBD1. The sequence came from a man aged 55-75 years with active or convalescent COVID-19. The CDR3 region has the DNA TGTGCCATCAGGGATGAAGGGGGCGTATCATTGGGTGGCTACACCTTC. The encoded protein is CAIRDEGGVSLGGYTF.